The 25 T cell receptor beta chains below come from one sample, sequenced in a study of T cell clones after liver transplantation. The method was immunoSEQ multiplex PCR; TCRdb's version includes in-frame clones alone and lacks a portion of them. Of nearly 55,000 clones in the sample, around 84% were seen once. The sequences come from CD4+ T cells from blood, collected before liver transplant. The origin of the receptors is a human donor who received a liver transplant.

This sequence joins TRBV7-9 and TRBJ1-2, with D maybe TRBD1 (6 bases). CDR3 length: 15 residues. V was pared by 1 base and J by 7 bases, with 16 bases between. Germline values: CDR1 SEHNR, CDR2 FQNEAQ (reference sequence). As DNA, the CDR3 is TGTGCCAGCAGCTTAGAAGCAGGGGAACGAGTTGGCTACACCTTC. Its translation is CASSLEAGERVGYTF.

This rearrangement joins TRBV16 to TRBJ2-7; 8 bases are shared with TRBD2. The J segment lost 7 bases and the V segment lost 2 bases, leaving 13 bases of the junction unmatched. This CDR3 comprises 16 residues. Germline assignment: CDR1 KGHSY and CDR2 FQNENV. CDR3: CASSQTSGFFPREQYF. CDR3 DNA: TGTGCCAGCAGCCAAACTAGCGGTTTTTTCCCAAGGGAGCAGTACTTC.

The chain employs TRBV7-9 and TRBJ2-7, with no clear D. The CDR3 is made up of 11 amino acids. From germline, CDR1 is SEHNR and CDR2 FQNEAQ (reference sequence). V shed 6 bases and J shed 7 bases, with 10 bases lying between them. CDR3 nucleotide sequence: TGTGCCAGCAGGATCGCTGGGGAGCAGTACTTC. Amino acid sequence: CASRIAGEQYF.

This chain links TRBV6-1 with TRBJ2-7, with D perhaps assigned TRBD1 or TRBD2 (5 bases each). With 3 bases removed from V and 2 bases from J, the gap between germline ends came to 14 bases. The CDR3 has 15 residues. Germline CDR1 MNHNS, CDR2 SASEGT. The CDR3, as DNA: TGTGCCAGCAGTGAGGGTCAGGGAGTTGCCTACGAGCAGTACTTC. It specifies CASSEGQGVAYEQYF.

In its sample, this clone was seen once. The chain is built from TRBV11-3 and TRBJ2-7; TRBD1 matches 7 bases. Germline loops: CDR1 SGHNT, CDR2 YENEEA. This CDR3 spans 12 amino acids. The V and J ends lost 5 bases and 6 bases, in that order; junction bases with no gene match: 4. The CDR3 nucleotides read TGTGCCAGCAGCGCACAGGGGAGCGAGCAGTACTTC. It yields the protein CASSAQGSEQYF. The variable domain in full, with the rest retrieved from reference TRBV11-3 and TRBJ2-7, is EAGVVQSPRYKIIEKKQPVAFWCNPISGHNTLYWYLQNLGQGPELLIRYENEEAVDDSQLPKDRFSAERLKGVDSTLKIQPAELGDSAVYLCASSAQGSEQYFGPGTRLTVT.

The table lists this clone with a few counts. The chain is built from TRBV28 and TRBJ1-2; weak D call: TRBD1 (6 bases). V lost 4 bases to trimming and J lost 3 bases, with 15 bases between them. CDR3 length: 15 amino acids. Germline V gene data show CDR1 as MDHEN and CDR2 as SYDVKM. CDR3 loop: CASSWGAERHYGYTF. CDR3 nucleotides: TGTGCCAGCAGTTGGGGGGCGGAAAGACACTATGGCTACACCTTC.

The gene calls are TRBV27 and TRBJ2-1; 10 bases are a match to TRBD2. V lost 4 bases, J lost 8 bases, and 11 bases stayed unmatched. Germline CDR1 is MNHEY and CDR2 is SMNVEV (reference sequence). This CDR3 has 16 residues. CDR3 sequence: CASSSGTSDRSDEQFF. In DNA, the CDR3 is TGTGCCAGCAGTTCCGGGACTAGCGATAGGTCGGATGAGCAGTTCTTC.

The J gene is TRBJ2-7, the V gene TRBV18; 14 bases are shared with TRBD2. After removal of 6 bases from V and 4 bases from J, the junction contained 5 bases not matched to a gene. The CDR3 sequence is 15 residues long. Germline CDR1 reads KGHSH; CDR2 reads LQKENI. For the CDR3, the DNA is TGTGCCAGCTCGCCGGGGACTAGCGGGAGTTACGAGCAGTACTTC. Translation gives CASSPGTSGSYEQYF.

The V call is TRBV10-3, the J call TRBJ2-2; possible D gene TRBD2, 6 bases. Trimming stripped 2 bases from V and 4 bases from J, with 11 bases between. CDR3 length equals 15 residues. CDR1 is ENHRY, CDR2 SYGVKD, per germline. The CDR3 spells CAISEPGVGTGELFF. DNA of the CDR3: TGTGCCATCAGTGAGCCGGGAGTTGGCACCGGGGAGCTGTTTTTT.

This clone was found once. At one boundary the junction diverges from the germline segment, which might be a read error. CDR3 region: CASSAEGAAGDDKLFF. The DNA of the CDR3 is TGTGCCAGCAGCGCCGAAGGCGCGGCTGGGGATGATAAACTGTTTTTT. The rearrangement joins TRBV4-2 to TRBJ1-4; D unclear. The CDR3 length is 16 residues. Per germline, CDR1 LGHNA and CDR2 YNFKEQ.

V and J are TRBV7-2 and TRBJ2-2; 7 bases map to TRBD1. The CDR3 length is 16 residues. The germline CDR1 and CDR2 sequences are SGHTA and FQGNSA. Germline trimming cut 0 bases from V and 5 bases from J; bases unmatched to any gene: 6. CDR3: CASSLAAGGLTGELFF. The CDR3 DNA follows: TGTGCCAGCAGCTTAGCGGCAGGGGGTTTGACCGGGGAGCTGTTTTTT.

The chain joins TRBV5-1 to TRBJ2-7; possibly TRBD2 for D (6 bases). This CDR3 is 14 amino acids long. Trimming took off 0 bases at V and 2 bases at J, with 9 bases between the two ends. CDR1 and CDR2 from the germline V gene are SGHRS and YFSETQ. The CDR3, as DNA: TGCGCCAGCAGCTTGGAACTAGCCACCTACGAGCAGTACTTC. Amino acids: CASSLELATYEQYF.

V and J are TRBV14 and TRBJ1-6; D remains ambiguous. Between the trimmed V and J ends, which lost 1 base and 9 bases, there was a span of 10 bases. This CDR3 is built from 14 residues. Per germline, CDR1 SGHDN and CDR2 FVKESK. The CDR3 loop is CASSQGVDGSPLHF. The CDR3 coding sequence is TGTGCCAGCAGCCAAGGGGTAGACGGTTCACCCCTCCACTTT.

The chain employs TRBV6-6 and TRBJ1-5, with a possible D match to TRBD1 (5 bases). Germline assignment: CDR1 MNHNY and CDR2 SVGAGI (reference sequence). V shed 6 bases and J shed 8 bases, with 17 bases lying between them. The CDR3 totals 14 residues. CDR3: CASSQQVSVEPQHF. The CDR3 DNA reads TGTGCCAGCAGCCAACAGGTCTCAGTTGAGCCCCAGCATTTT.

The chain carries TRBV15 and TRBJ2-1; D ambiguous. Trimming removed 3 bases from V and 5 bases from J, with 8 bases in between. Looked up from germline, CDR1 is LNHNV and CDR2 is YYDKDF (reference sequence). CDR3 length: 13 amino acids. CDR3 amino acids: CATSRGSDNEQFF. In DNA, the CDR3 is TGTGCCACCAGCAGGGGTTCCGACAATGAGCAGTTCTTC.

This rearrangement joins TRBV27 to TRBJ1-1, with no clear D. The ends were cut back, 5 bases at V and 2 bases at J, with 6 bases in the middle. The CDR3 sequence is 12 residues long. Per germline, CDR1 MNHEY and CDR2 SMNVEV (reference sequence). The CDR3 DNA reads as TGTGCCAGCAGTGCCGTAAACACTGAAGCTTTCTTT. This sequence encodes CASSAVNTEAFF.

This clone is classed as medium-sized. The J gene is TRBJ1-4, the V gene TRBV29-1; D is ambiguous. The CDR3 contains 14 residues. Per the germline V gene, CDR1 is SQVTM and CDR2 is ANQGSEA. The V end was cut by 7 bases, the J end by 0 bases, with 12 bases between. The DNA for the CDR3 is TGCAGCGCCCAGGCCCCTGCAACTAATGAAAAACTGTTTTTT. Translating it yields CSAQAPATNEKLFF.

The V call is TRBV18, the J call TRBJ1-2, with a possible D match to TRBD1 (5 bases). The V end lost 5 bases, the J end lost 4 bases, and 17 bases lay between the germline ends. Germline V gene lookup returns CDR1 KGHSH and CDR2 LQKENI. The CDR3 consists of 15 residues. As DNA, the CDR3 is TGTGCCAGCTCATCCTCGACAGCAAACACCTATGGCTACACCTTC. As protein: CASSSSTANTYGYTF.

The rearrangement uses TRBV7-2 and TRBJ1-6; D might be TRBD1 (5 bases). The CDR3 spans 13 residues. Trimming left V 4 bases short and J 6 bases short, with 7 bases between. CDR1 and CDR2 (germline): SGHTA, FQGNSA. The CDR3 loop is CASSWDGNSPLHF. The CDR3 DNA is TGTGCCAGCAGCTGGGACGGTAATTCACCCCTCCACTTT.

V is TRBV6-6 and J is TRBJ1-5; 8 bases line up with TRBD1. CDR1 is MNHNY and CDR2 is SVGAGI in the germline V gene (reference sequence). Trimming removed 6 bases from V and 2 bases from J; junction bases left unmatched: 9. CDR3 size: 16 residues. The CDR3: CASSPTGDEGNQPQHF. Here the CDR3 DNA reads TGTGCCAGCAGCCCGACAGGGGATGAGGGCAATCAGCCCCAGCATTTT.

The chain recombines TRBV5-1 with TRBJ2-1; tentative D call: TRBD2 (5 bases). Germline CDR1 and CDR2: SGHRS and YFSETQ. Trimming left V 2 bases short and J 7 bases short, with 10 bases between. This CDR3 contains 13 residues. In DNA form, the CDR3 reads TGCGCCAGCAGCTTCGGGGTTCCAAATGAGCAGTTCTTC. It is translated as CASSFGVPNEQFF.

In this sample, this clone turned up once. This chain uses TRBV7-8 with TRBJ2-3; TRBD1 or TRBD2 may be the D gene (5 bases each). CDR1 SGHVS and CDR2 FQNEAQ come from the germline V gene. This CDR3 contains 14 residues. The ends were cut back, 0 bases at V and 6 bases at J, with 10 bases in the middle. CDR3 in amino acids: CASSLAGPTDTQYF. CDR3 DNA sequence: TGTGCCAGCAGCTTAGCGGGACCAACGGATACGCAGTATTTT.

This chain links TRBV7-8 with TRBJ1-2; 7 positions agree with TRBD1. This CDR3 has 13 amino acids. Germline CDR1 and CDR2: SGHVS and FQNEAQ. Trimming removed 1 base from V and 8 bases from J; junction bases left unmatched: 4. CDR3 coding DNA: TGTGCCAGCAGCTTAGACGACAGGGACGGCTACACCTTC. Translated, it gives CASSLDDRDGYTF.

The chain recombines TRBV5-3 with TRBJ1-1; the D is unclear. TRBV5-3 is known as an ORF, though its function is uncertain. V dropped 2 bases and J dropped 9 bases, with 14 bases sitting between them. The CDR3 contains 13 residues. The CDR3 spells CARSLRLGIKAFF. The CDR3 nucleotides are TGTGCCAGAAGCTTACGACTGGGAATAAAAGCTTTCTTT.

This sequence joins TRBV6-5 and TRBJ2-5; D possibly corresponds to TRBD1 (6 bases). With the DNA end fitting TRBJ2-7 better, the J assignment may be wrong. Germline loops: CDR1 MNHEY, CDR2 SVGAGI. This CDR3 is 14 amino acids long. Here the CDR3 reads CASSRNRDLYEQYF. CDR3 sequence (DNA): TGTGCCAGCAGCCGGAACAGGGATCTCTACGAGCAGTACTTC.